Presented here are 25 T cell receptor beta chains from one specimen sequenced in a study of T cell repertoires in cytomegalovirus infection. TCRdb redid the calling of the reads with MiXCR, one entry per CDR3 protein. The repertoire consists of roughly 320,000 distinct CDR3 sequences, with 8% to 10% occurring once and the leading ten covering around 2.5%. The sequencing input was PBMCs. These receptors were taken from a human donor in good health (CMV status not recorded). Some clones in this sample may be carry-over from other donors' samples.

In its sample, this clonotype was seen a few times. The rearrangement joins TRBV28 to TRBJ1-5; D unclear. The CDR3 runs 16 residues. CDR1 and CDR2 from the germline V gene are MDHEN and SYDVKM. V lost 4 bases, J lost 0 bases, and 13 bases lay in between. In DNA form, the CDR3 reads TGTGCCAGCAGTTCAGGACGGGAATATAGCAATCAGCCCCAGCATTTT. Translated, it gives CASSSGREYSNQPQHF.

This clonotype appeared many times. This chain uses TRBV12-3 or TRBV12-4 with TRBJ2-2; D may be TRBD2 (6 bases). This CDR3 contains 14 residues. The V end lost 8 bases, the J end lost 2 bases, and 12 bases lay between the germline ends. The DNA of the CDR3 is TGTGCCAGCCCGGGACTGATTAACACCGGGGAGCTGTTTTTT. Translation: CASPGLINTGELFF.

As regards this clonotype: A read error may be the cause here, since a much bigger clone is one base away. CDR3 sequence reads: CASSQQHRGRSYDEQFF. The CDR3 region has the DNA TGCGCCAGCAGCCAACAGCACAGGGGGCGCTCCTACGATGAGCAGTTCTTC. The chain couples TRBV4-3 to TRBJ2-1, with TRBD1 matching 9 bases. Germline lookup yields CDR1 LGHNA and CDR2 YSLEER. The CDR3 consists of 17 residues.

V usage is TRBV29-1 and J usage is TRBJ2-2; 7 nucleotides match TRBD1. Germline V lookup: CDR1 SQVTM, CDR2 ANQGSEA. CDR3 length: 15 amino acids. V gave up 2 bases and J gave up 7 bases; unmatched junction bases: 10. Here the CDR3 DNA reads TGCAGCGTTGAATCGACAGGGTGGATGGGCGGGGAGCTGTTTTTT. Encoded protein: CSVESTGWMGGELFF.

This clonotype has a count of ten or more. This rearrangement joins TRBV10-2 to TRBJ2-3, with TRBD1 as a possible D gene (6 bases). Germline assignment: CDR1 WSHSY and CDR2 SAAADI. The CDR3 length is 13 residues. The germline V and J ends were trimmed by 8 bases and 3 bases, with 12 bases remaining between them. The CDR3 protein is CASAVRGTDTQYF. DNA of the CDR3: TGCGCCAGCGCCGTTAGGGGGACAGATACGCAGTATTTT.

The rearrangement links TRBV7-9 to TRBJ2-5; 9 bases map to TRBD2. The V segment lost 5 bases and the J segment 3 bases; nucleotides outside the gene matches: 10. The CDR3 has 16 amino acids. From germline, CDR1 is SEHNR and CDR2 FQNEAQ (reference sequence). The CDR3 sequence: CASSPRSGGNEETQYF. In DNA form, the CDR3 reads TGTGCCAGCAGCCCTCGTAGCGGGGGTAACGAAGAGACCCAGTACTTC.

This clonotype turned up a few times. The V gene is TRBV6-8, the J gene TRBJ2-1; TRBD1 matches at 8 bases. Germline assignment: CDR1 MNHGY and CDR2 SAAAGT. J lost 10 bases, V lost 5 bases, and 13 bases had no gene match. This CDR3 is 15 amino acids long. The CDR3 region is CASSPGGTGQEEQFF. The CDR3 coding sequence is TGTGCCAGCAGTCCCGGCGGGACAGGCCAAGAAGAGCAGTTCTTC.

This clonotype was seen more than once but under ten times. This sequence joins TRBV9 and TRBJ2-3, with 7 bases lining up with TRBD2. The CDR3 totals 16 residues. Germline assignment: CDR1 SGDLS and CDR2 YYNGEE. V lost 6 bases, J lost 0 bases, and 10 bases stayed unmatched. This chain's CDR3 is CASTPGQRGSTDTQYF. The DNA for the CDR3 is TGTGCCAGCACCCCAGGGCAGCGGGGTAGCACAGATACGCAGTATTTT.

This clonotype was recorded a few times. This chain links TRBV7-9 with TRBJ1-1; D not resolved. This CDR3 region has 13 residues. V was pared by 3 bases and J by 7 bases, with 12 bases between. From germline, CDR1 is SEHNR and CDR2 FQNEAQ (reference sequence). Here the CDR3 reads CASSFGLADEAFF. DNA of the CDR3: TGTGCCAGCAGCTTTGGGTTGGCCGATGAAGCTTTCTTT.

This clonotype was found many times. The chain uses TRBV7-2 and TRBJ2-2; D gene ambiguous. The V gene lost 5 bases and the J gene lost 0 bases, with 10 bases spanning the gap. Germline CDR1 reads SGHTA; CDR2 reads FQGNSA. The CDR3 is 15 amino acids. The CDR3 loop reads CASSPVGANTGELFF. The CDR3, as DNA: TGTGCCAGCAGCCCTGTAGGCGCGAACACCGGGGAGCTGTTTTTT.

Ten or more counts support this clonotype. V is TRBV7-9 and J is TRBJ2-3; D gene uncertain. Trimming cost V 6 bases and J 6 bases, with 10 bases left between them. This CDR3 is built from 12 residues. Germline assignment: CDR1 SEHNR and CDR2 FQNEAQ (reference sequence). CDR3 sequence reads: CASRDLADTQYF. The DNA for the CDR3 is TGTGCCAGCAGGGACCTCGCGGATACGCAGTATTTT.

The rearrangement uses TRBV29-1 and TRBJ2-4; TRBD1 matches at 8 bases. Losses at the gene ends were 7 bases for V and 2 bases for J; bases not matched to a gene: 7. The length of the CDR3 is 14 residues. Looked up from germline, CDR1 is SQVTM and CDR2 is ANQGSEA. The CDR3: CSAARQGPKNIQYF. Here the CDR3 DNA reads TGCAGCGCCGCCCGACAGGGGCCCAAAAACATTCAGTACTTC.

This clonotype showed up many times. The chain combines TRBV7-8 with TRBJ2-7, with D possibly matching TRBD1 (5 bases). This CDR3 comprises 14 residues. CDR1 and CDR2 from the germline V gene are SGHVS and FQNEAQ. Between the trimmed V and J ends, which lost 5 bases and 6 bases, there was a span of 17 bases. The CDR3 DNA follows: TGTGCCAGCAGCAGCTCAGGGTTTCAGGTCGAGCAGTACGTC. Its translation is CASSSSGFQVEQYV.

CDR3 sequence: CASSLAGGSVGYTF. The CDR3 DNA reads TGTGCCAGCAGCTTAGCCGGGGGCTCTGTCGGCTACACCTTC. V gene TRBV7-3 combines with J gene TRBJ1-2, with TRBD1 as a possible D gene (6 bases). The germline V gene has CDR1 SGHTA and CDR2 FQGTGA. V was pared by 2 bases and J by 8 bases, with 15 bases between. This CDR3 is 14 amino acids long.

This clonotype was found many times. V gene TRBV20-1 combines with J gene TRBJ1-5; D is uncertain. The CDR3 sequence is 15 residues long. The germline V gene encodes CDR1 DFQATT and CDR2 SNEGSKA (reference sequence). V dropped 1 base and J dropped 2 bases, with 12 bases sitting between them. CDR3 sequence reads: CSARGAQRGNQPQHF. CDR3 DNA sequence: TGCAGTGCTAGAGGGGCCCAACGGGGCAATCAGCCCCAGCATTTT.

This clonotype was counted ten times or more. The rearrangement links TRBV28 to TRBJ2-3; D call uncertain. Trimming took 8 bases from V and 1 from J, leaving 10 bases between them. Germline CDR1 is MDHEN and CDR2 is SYDVKM. This CDR3 has 13 amino acids. CDR3 protein: CASVNPGTDTQYF. Here the CDR3 DNA reads TGTGCCAGCGTTAACCCGGGCACAGATACGCAGTATTTT.

The chain carries TRBV5-4 and TRBJ2-5, with a tentative D call TRBD2 (6 bases). The CDR3 has 15 residues. The V end lost 4 bases, the J end lost 5 bases, and 18 bases lay between the germline ends. CDR1 and CDR2 (germline): SGHNT, YYREEE (reference sequence). The CDR3 loop is CASSAGQGGVETQYF. CDR3 sequence (DNA): TGTGCCAGCAGCGCGGGGCAGGGAGGTGTTGAGACCCAGTACTTC.

This clonotype has at least ten counts. V usage is TRBV7-2 and J usage is TRBJ1-5, with D perhaps TRBD1 (5 bases). V dropped 0 bases and J dropped 6 bases, with 9 bases sitting between them. This CDR3 comprises 14 residues. Germline V gene data show CDR1 as SGHTA and CDR2 as FQGNSA. The CDR3 loop is CASSLALGGQPQHF. For the CDR3, the DNA is TGTGCCAGCAGCTTAGCGTTGGGGGGTCAGCCCCAGCATTTT.

This clonotype has at least ten counts. J is TRBJ2-2 and V is TRBV7-2, with D unclear. This CDR3 is 15 amino acids long. Trimming removed 6 bases from V and 5 bases from J, with 16 bases in between. Germline V gene lookup returns CDR1 SGHTA and CDR2 FQGNSA. This CDR3 is CASRGTNQHTGELFF. The CDR3 DNA reads TGTGCCAGCAGAGGCACAAACCAACATACCGGGGAGCTGTTTTTT.

This chain joins TRBV20-1 and TRBJ1-6; D ambiguous. Germline V gene sequence: CDR1 DFQATT, CDR2 SNEGSKA (reference sequence). The CDR3 is 13 amino acids. V gave up 0 bases and J gave up 13 bases, with 13 bases separating them. The CDR3, as DNA: TGCAGTGCTAGAGATCCCATTTCCAAGCCCCTCCACTTT. Amino acid sequence: CSARDPISKPLHF.

This clonotype was seen at least ten times. CDR3 sequence: CSARYGGGPSKTQYF. CDR3 nucleotides: TGCAGTGCTAGATACGGGGGGGGCCCTTCCAAGACCCAGTACTTC. The chain recombines TRBV20-1 with TRBJ2-5; 8 positions agree with TRBD2. The V and J ends lost 2 bases and 6 bases, in that order; junction bases with no gene match: 11. From germline, CDR1 is DFQATT and CDR2 SNEGSKA (reference sequence). The CDR3 runs 15 residues.

This clonotype was counted many times. The J gene is TRBJ2-3, the V gene TRBV7-2; D possibly corresponds to TRBD1 (6 bases). The V gene lost 1 base and the J gene lost 5 bases, with 7 bases spanning the gap. This CDR3 contains 13 residues. Looked up from germline, CDR1 is SGHTA and CDR2 is FQGNSA. CDR3 bases: TGTGCCAGCAGCTTAGACAGGGTAGATACGCAGTATTTT. Translating it yields CASSLDRVDTQYF.

This clonotype was observed at least ten times. This chain joins TRBV6-6 and TRBJ2-1; 16 nucleotides agree with TRBD2. Germline V CDR1 and CDR2: MNHNY, SVGAGI (reference sequence). The trim removed 2 bases at V and 1 base at J, leaving 5 bases unmatched. CDR3 length: 19 residues. The CDR3 region has the DNA TGTGCCAGCAGTTACCACCCGGGACTAGCGGGGGGGTCCTACAATGAGCAGTTCTTC. Translating gives CASSYHPGLAGGSYNEQFF.

This clonotype was picked up many times. The chain employs TRBV5-5 and TRBJ2-5; D is ambiguous. The ends were cut back, 4 bases at V and 2 bases at J, with 18 bases in the middle. Germline CDR1 is SGHKS and CDR2 is YYEKEE (reference sequence). The CDR3 length is 16 residues. The CDR3 sequence: CASSPLSGAPQETQYF. CDR3 in DNA: TGTGCCAGCAGCCCGCTGAGTGGCGCCCCACAAGAGACCCAGTACTTC.

V is TRBV11-1 and J is TRBJ2-2; TRBD1 is a possible D gene (5 bases). This CDR3 contains 15 residues. Germline V lookup: CDR1 SGHAT, CDR2 FQDESV (reference sequence). The V end was cut by 1 base, the J end by 4 bases, with 10 bases between. This CDR3 is CASSLEGQFTGELFF. DNA of the CDR3: TGTGCCAGCAGCTTAGAGGGGCAATTCACCGGGGAGCTGTTTTTT.